This is a list of T cell receptor beta chains from one sample in a study of blood T cell repertoires in COVID-19. Assay: immunoSEQ multiplex PCR; the TCRdb copy retains only in-frame clones and omits some. The table has around 130,000 clones, about 89% seen once. The sample comprised peripheral blood. The receptor set was obtained from a woman aged 60 to 75 with acute or convalescent COVID-19. The CDR3 runs from the conserved cysteine through the conserved F or W. The D gene is left open where the match is weak. Size is omitted from some rows. Given values are once, few, many or a class for expanded clones.

v_call	j_call	cdr3_length	clone_size	d_call	cdr3_aa	cdr3_nt
TRBV3-1/TRBV3-2	TRBJ1-3	15	once	-	CASSLGESSGNTIYF	TGTGCCAGCAGCCTAGGGGAAAGCTCTGGAAACACCATATATTTT
TRBV30	TRBJ1-2	12	-	-	CAWSVGGNGYTF	TGTGCCTGGAGTGTAGGGGGAAACGGCTACACCTTC
TRBV2	TRBJ1-5	14	-	-	CASREDSSNQPQHF	TGTGCCAGCAGGGAGGACAGTAGCAATCAGCCCCAGCATTTT
TRBV5-8	TRBJ2-5	12	-	-	CASSLGSKTQYF	TGTGCCAGCAGCTTGGGTTCTAAGACCCAGTACTTC
TRBV6-5	TRBJ2-2	14	few	TRBD2	CAAGNSGSPGELFF	TGTGCCGCCGGTAATAGCGGGAGCCCCGGGGAGCTGTTTTTT
TRBV30	TRBJ2-7	17	-	-	CAWKGGLAVTSSYEQYF	TGTGCCTGGAAGGGGGGGCTAGCTGTGACGAGCTCCTACGAGCAGTACTTC
TRBV7-6	TRBJ2-1	16	-	TRBD2	CASSPKIGTRIHEQFF	TGTGCCAGCAGCCCAAAAATAGGGACTAGAATCCATGAGCAGTTCTTC
TRBV27	TRBJ2-3	15	-	-	CASSGRLPPPDTQYF	TGTGCCAGCAGTGGGCGCTTACCCCCCCCCGATACGCAGTATTTT
TRBV5-4	TRBJ2-3	14	-	TRBD2	CASSPGGPTDTQYF	TGTGCCAGCAGCCCGGGGGGTCCCACAGATACGCAGTATTTT
TRBV18	TRBJ1-4	13	-	-	CASSLEGREKLFF	TGTGCCAGCTCACTCGAGGGTCGAGAAAAACTGTTTTTT
TRBV7-9	TRBJ1-4	14	-	-	CASSQGRANEKLFF	TGTGCCAGCAGCCAGGGGCGGGCTAATGAAAAACTGTTTTTT
TRBV7-3	TRBJ2-3	14	few	-	CASSRGLLTDTQYF	TGTGCCAGCAGCCGAGGACTTCTCACAGATACGCAGTATTTT
TRBV24-1	TRBJ1-2	13	-	-	CATSDLRGDGYTF	TGTGCCACCAGTGATTTGCGAGGCGATGGCTACACCTTC
TRBV5-1	TRBJ2-3	16	-	TRBD2	CASSSGGLRPTDTQYF	TGCGCCAGCAGCTCCGGGGGACTAAGACCCACAGATACGCAGTATTTT
TRBV2	TRBJ1-1	15	-	-	CASSPQGNVETEAFF	TGTGCCAGCAGCCCTCAGGGGAACGTGGAGACTGAAGCTTTCTTT
TRBV12-3/TRBV12-4	TRBJ1-1	13	-	-	CASSLGEYTEAFF	TGTGCCAGCAGTTTAGGGGAGTACACTGAGGCTTTCTTT